The 20 T cell receptor beta chains presented below share a single source sample, sequenced in a study of blood T cell repertoires in COVID-19. Measured with immunoSEQ multiplex PCR; TCRdb has only the in-frame clones, and not every one. The table lists 250,000 or so clones, about 91% of them singletons, with roughly 1.4% in the top ten. Input material: peripheral blood. These receptors were collected from a man older than 75 with acute or convalescent COVID-19.

The DNA for the CDR3 is TGTGCCAGTAGTTCAGGAGCGGGAGCTATACAAGAGACCCAGTACTTC. Amino acids: CASSSGAGAIQETQYF. This chain joins TRBV19 and TRBJ2-5; 8 bases are shared with TRBD2. V lost 5 bases to trimming and J lost 2 bases; unmatched junction nucleotides: 10. This CDR3 has 16 residues. CDR1 is LNHDA, CDR2 SQIVND, per germline (reference sequence). The full variable domain, rest sourced from reference TRBV19 and TRBJ2-5, is DGGITQSPKYLFRKEGQNVTLSCEQNLNHDAMYWYRQDPGQGLRLIYYSQIVNDFQKGDIAEGYSVSREKKESFPLTVTSAQKNPTAFYLCASSSGAGAIQETQYFGPGTRLLVL.

This rearrangement joins TRBV11-1 to TRBJ1-1, with D perhaps TRBD1 (6 bases). The germline V gene has CDR1 SGHAT and CDR2 FQDESV (reference sequence). The germline V and J ends were trimmed by 5 bases and 2 bases, with 12 bases remaining between them. The CDR3 runs to 14 residues. The DNA of the CDR3 is TGTGCCAGCAGCATAGGGACAAGCAACACTGAAGCTTTCTTT. Amino acids: CASSIGTSNTEAFF.

The V call is TRBV5-1, the J call TRBJ2-3, with 8 bases aligning to TRBD2. Trimming at V came to 0 bases and at J to 15 bases, leaving 9 bases not matched to a gene. Germline values: CDR1 SGHRS, CDR2 YFSETQ. This CDR3 has 13 amino acids. The DNA for the CDR3 is TGCGCCAGCAGCTTGGTGGTAGCGGGAAAACAATATTTT. This gives the protein CASSLVVAGKQYF.

V is TRBV6-4 and J is TRBJ2-7; 9 nucleotides agree with TRBD1. CDR1 and CDR2 (germline): MRHNA, SNTAGT. V was pared by 4 bases and J by 9 bases, with 4 bases of the junction left unmatched. The CDR3 spans 12 residues. The CDR3 DNA is TGTGCCAGCAGTGGGACAGGGGAGGGGCAGTACTTC. Translated: CASSGTGEGQYF.

The chain carries TRBV5-1 and TRBJ2-7; weak D call: TRBD2 (6 bases). Trimming removed 6 bases from V and 6 bases from J, with 16 bases in between. CDR1 is SGHRS, CDR2 YFSETQ, per germline. CDR3 length equals 13 residues. This CDR3 is CASKISGTSEQYF. CDR3 sequence (DNA): TGCGCCAGCAAGATTAGCGGTACTAGCGAGCAGTACTTC.

This clone was detected only once. A junction end diverges from the germline sequence, so it may reflect a read error. The chain links TRBV7-2 to TRBJ2-7; 15 bases agree with TRBD2. This CDR3 region has 13 residues. Germline V gene lookup returns CDR1 SGHTA and CDR2 FQGNSA. The CDR3 DNA is TGTGCCAGCAGCATAGGACTAGCGGGAGGGCCGAACTTC. Its protein product is CASSIGLAGGPNF.

This chain joins TRBV12-5 and TRBJ2-5; D might be TRBD2 (5 bases). CDR3 size: 15 residues. Trimming removed 1 base from V and 3 bases from J, with 12 bases in between. The germline gives CDR1 LGHNT, CDR2 FRNRAP. CDR3 nucleotides: TGTGCTAGTGGTTTGGCGAAGACGAGGGAAGAGACCCAGTACTTC. Residues: CASGLAKTREETQYF.

V and J are TRBV7-2 and TRBJ2-3; 8 bases map to TRBD2. CDR3 length: 16 residues. J lost 0 bases, V lost 5 bases, and 7 bases had no gene match. Germline V gene sequence: CDR1 SGHTA, CDR2 FQGNSA. CDR3 amino acids: CASSLLADPSTDTQYF. CDR3 DNA sequence: TGTGCCAGCAGCCTACTAGCGGACCCTAGCACAGATACGCAGTATTTT. The whole variable domain, remainder taken from reference TRBV7-2 and TRBJ2-3, is GAGVSQSPSNKVTEKGKDVELRCDPISGHTALYWYRQSLGQGLEFLIYFQGNSAPDKSGLPSDRFSAERTGGSVSTLTIQRTQQEDSAVYLCASSLLADPSTDTQYFGPGTRLTVL.

V gene TRBV7-3 combines with J gene TRBJ2-5; D is unclear. The length of the CDR3 is 13 residues. Trimming stripped 5 bases from V and 2 bases from J, with 9 bases between. Per the germline V gene, CDR1 is SGHTA and CDR2 is FQGTGA. The CDR3 sequence is CASSPGLQETQYF. For the CDR3, the DNA is TGTGCCAGCAGCCCTGGGCTTCAAGAGACCCAGTACTTC.

This rearrangement joins TRBV9 to TRBJ2-5, with TRBD2 matching 11 bases. Germline V gives CDR1 SGDLS, CDR2 YYNGEE. CDR3 length: 17 amino acids. The V gene end was trimmed by 0 bases and the J gene end by 4 bases; junction bases not matched to a gene: 8. The DNA for the CDR3 is TGTGCCAGCAGCGTAGGTAGCGGGGGGGCCGTTACAGAGACCCAGTACTTC. This sequence encodes CASSVGSGGAVTETQYF.

The CDR3 nucleotides are TGTGCCAGCAGCTTAACTAGCAGGGTCAGTAACACCGGGGAGCTGTTTTTT. Translating it yields CASSLTSRVSNTGELFF. The V and J genes are TRBV11-2 and TRBJ2-2; possibly TRBD2 for D (6 bases). This CDR3 is built from 17 residues. Germline CDR1 SGHAT, CDR2 FQNNGV. Deletions cut 2 bases from V and 2 bases from J, with 15 bases between.

Turning to this clone: The same CDR3 can be traced to other DNA sequences in this sample. The rearrangement links TRBV7-3 to TRBJ2-5; 8 nucleotides align to TRBD2. The V and J ends lost 0 bases and 4 bases, in that order; junction bases with no gene match: 4. Looked up from germline, CDR1 is SGHTA and CDR2 is FQGTGA. The CDR3 is 15 amino acids. DNA of the CDR3: TGTGCCAGCAGCTTAACCAGCGGGAGACTAGAGACCCAGTACTTC. Its translation is CASSLTSGRLETQYF.

V gene TRBV20-1 combines with J gene TRBJ2-7; 9 bases match TRBD2. The length of the CDR3 is 15 residues. Trimming removed 3 bases from V and 0 bases from J; junction bases left unmatched: 6. Germline V gives CDR1 DFQATT, CDR2 SNEGSKA (reference sequence). CDR3 loop: CSASSMTSGSYEQYF. CDR3 in DNA: TGCAGTGCTAGTTCTATGACTAGCGGCTCCTACGAGCAGTACTTC.

V is TRBV9 and J is TRBJ2-1; 15 bases fit TRBD2. V lost 4 bases, J lost 4 bases, and 12 bases stayed unmatched. Per the germline V gene, CDR1 is SGDLS and CDR2 is YYNGEE. This CDR3 has 19 residues. The CDR3 reads CASSSSGTSGRSRYNEQFF. As DNA, the CDR3 is TGTGCCAGCAGCTCTAGTGGGACTAGCGGGAGGTCGAGGTACAATGAGCAGTTCTTC.

The gene calls are TRBV5-8 and TRBJ1-4; tentative D call: TRBD1 (6 bases). The V end was cut by 4 bases, the J end by 8 bases, with 15 bases between. Germline-derived CDR1 and CDR2 are SGHTS and YDEGEE. The CDR3 consists of 14 residues. The CDR3 coding sequence is TGTGCCAGCAGCCCCGGGCAGGGGACAGAAAAACTGTTTTTT. It yields the protein CASSPGQGTEKLFF.

For the CDR3, the DNA is TGTGCCAGCAGCTCGCCAACCAAGGGGATGATACAAGAGACCCAGTACTTC. The encoded protein is CASSSPTKGMIQETQYF. The chain combines TRBV7-9 with TRBJ2-5; tentatively, D is TRBD1 (5 bases). The V end was cut by 4 bases, the J end by 2 bases, with 20 bases between. This CDR3 region has 17 residues. Germline CDR1 and CDR2: SEHNR and FQNEAQ (reference sequence).

This chain connects TRBV19 to TRBJ1-5, with D uncertain. Trimming removed 7 bases from V and 6 bases from J, with 13 bases in between. The germline V gene has CDR1 LNHDA and CDR2 SQIVND (reference sequence). The length of the CDR3 is 13 residues. The CDR3 sequence: CASTLEGGQPQHF. CDR3 sequence (DNA): TGTGCCAGTACCTTAGAGGGAGGTCAGCCCCAGCATTTT.

The genes are TRBV7-9 and TRBJ2-7, with TRBD2 matching 7 bases. CDR1 is SEHNR, CDR2 FQNEAQ, per germline (reference sequence). The CDR3 has 15 residues. V was pared by 5 bases and J by 4 bases, with 11 bases of the junction left unmatched. The chain's CDR3 is CASSPETSLQYEQYF. CDR3 nucleotides: TGTGCCAGCAGCCCGGAGACTAGCCTCCAGTACGAGCAGTACTTC.

This chain uses TRBV15 with TRBJ2-5; maybe TRBD2 (5 bases). Germline V gene sequence: CDR1 LNHNV, CDR2 YYDKDF (reference sequence). This CDR3 contains 15 residues. V gave up 1 base and J gave up 3 bases, with 12 bases separating them. This chain's CDR3 is CATSRARLREETQYF. The CDR3 nucleotides read TGTGCCACCAGCAGAGCTAGGTTGCGGGAAGAGACCCAGTACTTC.

The chain joins TRBV14 to TRBJ2-1, with 14 positions matching TRBD2. The CDR3 has 18 residues. The junction had 6 bases not matched to a gene; V was cut back by 4 bases and J by 1 base. CDR1 and CDR2 (germline): SGHDN, FVKESK. The CDR3 region has the DNA TGTGCCAGCAGCCGTACCGGACTAGCGGGGGGTTCCTACAATGAGCAGTTCTTC. The encoded protein is CASSRTGLAGGSYNEQFF.